This is a list of T cell receptor beta chains from one sample in a study of blood T cell repertoires in COVID-19. Here immunoSEQ multiplex PCR was the method, and the copy in TCRdb shows in-frame clones only, minus some. The sample lists about 140,000 clones, 70% to 90% occurring once. Sequencing input: peripheral blood. The source is a man between 45 and 60 years old with acute or convalescent COVID-19. The conserved cysteine and the conserved F or W are not part of the CDR3 here.

j_call v_call cdr3_aa
TRBJ1-3 TRBV6-5 ASSDREANTIY
TRBJ2-2 TRBV5-6 ASSLNTGELF
TRBJ2-1 TRBV2 ASSVSGSPHNEQF
TRBJ2-7 TRBV28 ASSLIADYEQY
TRBJ1-5 TRBV28 ASSFNRVNREPRHSNQPQH
TRBJ2-7 TRBV9 ASSRDYPLEQY
TRBJ1-2 TRBV16 ASSQIWGDYGYT
TRBJ2-3 TRBV11-3 ASSLEGDRLTDTQY
TRBJ1-3 TRBV5-1 ASSSSSGNTIY
TRBJ1-6 TRBV2 ASSEHPEGSPLH
TRBJ2-7 TRBV6-6 ASTLTGILSYEQY
TRBJ2-1 TRBV19 ASSIQQGGNEQF
TRBJ2-1 TRBV10-3 AISDLRHPDNEQF
TRBJ2-7 TRBV3-1/TRBV3-2 ASSQDWPYEQY
TRBJ2-5 TRBV4-1 ASSFEGGVAQETQY
TRBJ2-1 TRBV6-5 ASSLWEGGGNEQF
TRBJ2-3 TRBV18 ASSPPSGGDTQY
TRBJ2-7 TRBV9 ASSSAGRAYEQY
TRBJ2-5 TRBV9 ASSVAQGAGETQY
TRBJ1-6 TRBV21-1 ASSAPDRGCYSPLH
TRBJ2-7 TRBV27 ASSNGGAYEQY
TRBJ1-3 TRBV3-1/TRBV3-2 ASSQTTGGNTIY
TRBJ2-7 TRBV4-1 ASSQDRVGAALSYEQY
TRBJ1-4 TRBV18 ASSPIQGTGQKLF
TRBJ2-2 TRBV5-6 ASSLALAGNTGELF
TRBJ2-7 TRBV10-2 ASSVRGEQY
TRBJ2-7 TRBV30 AWSVGGLTEQY
TRBJ1-4 TRBV15 ATSSQGATNEKLF
TRBJ1-1 TRBV7-9 ASSRQGQGMNTEAF
TRBJ2-3 TRBV11-3 ASSFQRVLSTDTQY
TRBJ1-6 TRBV10-3 AISETRAGRDSPLH
TRBJ2-3 TRBV12-5 ASETSTDTQY
TRBJ2-7 TRBV2 ASSEGKGARDEQY
TRBJ1-5 TRBV24-1 ATSDPRRAPDQPQH
TRBJ2-3 TRBV3-1/TRBV3-2 ASSQGLAGGADTQY
TRBJ2-1 TRBV6-5 ASSYSSDEQF
TRBJ2-1 TRBV14 ASSRTVFEQF
TRBJ1-1 TRBV28 ATRGGVTEAF
TRBJ1-6 TRBV27 ASSYRRNSPLH
TRBJ1-2 TRBV5-6 ASSSGTGVFYGYT
TRBJ1-5 TRBV19 ASSLGTGRGENQPQH
TRBJ2-6 TRBV11-3 ASSPGQGISGANVLT
TRBJ2-7 TRBV29-1 SVEVLAGTGGSYEQY